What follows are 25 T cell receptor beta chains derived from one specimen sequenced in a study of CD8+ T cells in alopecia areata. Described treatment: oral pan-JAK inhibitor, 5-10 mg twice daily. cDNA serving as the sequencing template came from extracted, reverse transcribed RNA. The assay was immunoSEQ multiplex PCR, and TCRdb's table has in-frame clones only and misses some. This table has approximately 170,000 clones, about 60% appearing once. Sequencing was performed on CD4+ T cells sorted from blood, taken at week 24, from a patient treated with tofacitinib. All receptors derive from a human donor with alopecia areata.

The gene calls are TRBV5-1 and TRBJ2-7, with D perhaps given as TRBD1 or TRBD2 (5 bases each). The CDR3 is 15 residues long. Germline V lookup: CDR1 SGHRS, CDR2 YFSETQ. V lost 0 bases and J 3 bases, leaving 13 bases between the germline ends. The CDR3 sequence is CASSLGMGPNYEQYF. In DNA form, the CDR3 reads TGCGCCAGCAGCTTGGGAATGGGACCCAACTACGAGCAGTACTTC.

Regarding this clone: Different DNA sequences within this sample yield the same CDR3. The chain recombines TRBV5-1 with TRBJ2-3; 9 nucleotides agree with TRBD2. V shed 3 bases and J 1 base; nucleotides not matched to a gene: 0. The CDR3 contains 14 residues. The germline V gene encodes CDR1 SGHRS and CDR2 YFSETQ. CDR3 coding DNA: TGCGCCAGCAGCTCTAGCGGGGGCACAGATACGCAGTATTTT. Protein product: CASSSSGGTDTQYF.

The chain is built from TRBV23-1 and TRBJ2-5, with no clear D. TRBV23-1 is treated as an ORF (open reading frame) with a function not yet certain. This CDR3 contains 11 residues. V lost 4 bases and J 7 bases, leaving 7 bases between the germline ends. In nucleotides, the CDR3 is TGCGCCAGCAGTCGGAAGGGGACCCAGTACTTC. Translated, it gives CASSRKGTQYF.

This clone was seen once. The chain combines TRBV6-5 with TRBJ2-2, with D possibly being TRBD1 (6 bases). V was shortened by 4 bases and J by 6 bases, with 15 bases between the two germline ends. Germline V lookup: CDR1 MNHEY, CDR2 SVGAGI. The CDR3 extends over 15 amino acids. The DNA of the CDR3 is TGTGCCAGCAGTTCTAAACAGGGAGTCCCCGGGGAGCTGTTTTTT. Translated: CASSSKQGVPGELFF.

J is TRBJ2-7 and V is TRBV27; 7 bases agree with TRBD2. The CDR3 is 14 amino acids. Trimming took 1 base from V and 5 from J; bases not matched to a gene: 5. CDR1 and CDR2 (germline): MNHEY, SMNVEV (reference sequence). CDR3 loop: CASSLFPTSDEQYF. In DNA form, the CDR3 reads TGTGCCAGCAGTTTATTCCCTACTAGCGACGAGCAGTACTTC.

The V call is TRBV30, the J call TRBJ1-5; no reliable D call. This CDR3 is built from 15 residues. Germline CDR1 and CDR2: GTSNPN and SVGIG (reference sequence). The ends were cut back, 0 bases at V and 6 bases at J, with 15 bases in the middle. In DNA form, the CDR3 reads TGTGCCTGGAGTGTACGTGCGGCGGGTTTTCAGCCCCAGCATTTT. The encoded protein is CAWSVRAAGFQPQHF.

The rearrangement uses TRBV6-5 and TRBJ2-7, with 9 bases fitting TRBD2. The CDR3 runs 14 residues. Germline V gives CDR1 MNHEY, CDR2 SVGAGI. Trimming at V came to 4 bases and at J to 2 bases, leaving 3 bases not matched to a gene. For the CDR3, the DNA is TGTGCCAGCAGTTTGGTAGCGGGGGCCTACGAGCAGTACTTC. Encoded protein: CASSLVAGAYEQYF.

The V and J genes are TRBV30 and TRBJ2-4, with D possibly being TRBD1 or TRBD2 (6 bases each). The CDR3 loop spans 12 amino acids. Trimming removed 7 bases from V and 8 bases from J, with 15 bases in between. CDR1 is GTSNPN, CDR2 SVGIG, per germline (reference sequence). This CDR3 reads CAYGGGGDIQYF. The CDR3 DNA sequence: TGTGCCTACGGAGGGGGTGGGGACATTCAGTACTTC.

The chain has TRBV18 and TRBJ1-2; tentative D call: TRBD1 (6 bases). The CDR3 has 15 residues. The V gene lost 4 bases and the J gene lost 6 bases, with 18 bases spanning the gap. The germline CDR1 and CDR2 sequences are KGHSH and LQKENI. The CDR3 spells CASSLSGPRGNGYTF. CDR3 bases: TGTGCCAGCTCACTTTCCGGGCCGAGGGGGAATGGCTACACCTTC. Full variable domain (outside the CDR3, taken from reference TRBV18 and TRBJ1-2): NAGVMQNPRHLVRRRGQEARLRCSPMKGHSHVYWYRQLPEEGLKFMVYLQKENIIDESGMPKERFSAEFPKEGPSILRIQQVVRGDSAAYFCASSLSGPRGNGYTFGSGTRLTVV.

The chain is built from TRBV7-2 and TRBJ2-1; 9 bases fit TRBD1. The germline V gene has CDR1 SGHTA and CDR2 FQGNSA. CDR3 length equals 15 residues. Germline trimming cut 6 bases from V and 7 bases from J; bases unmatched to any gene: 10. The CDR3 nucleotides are TGTGCCAGCAGTTCCAGACAGGGGGAAGGTAATGAGCAGTTCTTC. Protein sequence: CASSSRQGEGNEQFF.

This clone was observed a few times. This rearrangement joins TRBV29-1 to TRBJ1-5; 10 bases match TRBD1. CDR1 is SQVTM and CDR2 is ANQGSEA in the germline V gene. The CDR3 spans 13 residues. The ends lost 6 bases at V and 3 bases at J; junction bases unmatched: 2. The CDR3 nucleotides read TGCAGCGTGGGACAGGGGATCAATCAGCCCCAGCATTTT. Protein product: CSVGQGINQPQHF.

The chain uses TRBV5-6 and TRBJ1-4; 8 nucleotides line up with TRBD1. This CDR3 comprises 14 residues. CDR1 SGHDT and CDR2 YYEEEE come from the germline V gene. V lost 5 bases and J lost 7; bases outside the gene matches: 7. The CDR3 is CASRPTGVGEKLFF. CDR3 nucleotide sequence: TGTGCCAGCAGGCCGACAGGGGTTGGTGAAAAACTGTTTTTT.

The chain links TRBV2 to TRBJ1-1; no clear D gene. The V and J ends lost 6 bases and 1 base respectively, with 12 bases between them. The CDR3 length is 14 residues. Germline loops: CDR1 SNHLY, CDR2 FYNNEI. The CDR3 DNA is TGTGCCAGCAGACAACCCCCGGAGAACACTGAAGCTTTCTTT. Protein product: CASRQPPENTEAFF. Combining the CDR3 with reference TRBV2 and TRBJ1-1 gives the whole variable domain EPEVTQTPSHQVTQMGQEVILRCVPISNHLYFYWYRQILGQKVEFLVSFYNNEISEKSEIFDDQFSVERPDGSNFTLKIRSTKLEDSAMYFCASRQPPENTEAFFGQGTRLTVV.

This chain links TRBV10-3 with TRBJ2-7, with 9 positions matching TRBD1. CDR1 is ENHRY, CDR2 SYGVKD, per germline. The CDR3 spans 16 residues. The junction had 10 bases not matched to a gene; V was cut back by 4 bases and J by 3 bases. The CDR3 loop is CAISALVRQGGYEQYF. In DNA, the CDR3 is TGTGCCATCAGTGCCTTAGTAAGACAGGGGGGCTACGAGCAGTACTTC.

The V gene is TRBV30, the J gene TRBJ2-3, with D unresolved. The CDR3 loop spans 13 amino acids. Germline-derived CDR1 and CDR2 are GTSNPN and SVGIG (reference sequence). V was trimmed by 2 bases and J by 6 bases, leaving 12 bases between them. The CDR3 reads CAWSPAYRDTQYF. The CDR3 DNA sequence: TGTGCCTGGAGTCCAGCTTATCGGGATACGCAGTATTTT.

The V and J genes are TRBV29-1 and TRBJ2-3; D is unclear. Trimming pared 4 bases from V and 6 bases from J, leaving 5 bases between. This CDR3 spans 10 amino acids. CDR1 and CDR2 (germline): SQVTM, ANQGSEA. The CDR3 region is CSVGPDTQYF. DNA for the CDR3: TGCAGCGTTGGACCTGATACGCAGTATTTT.

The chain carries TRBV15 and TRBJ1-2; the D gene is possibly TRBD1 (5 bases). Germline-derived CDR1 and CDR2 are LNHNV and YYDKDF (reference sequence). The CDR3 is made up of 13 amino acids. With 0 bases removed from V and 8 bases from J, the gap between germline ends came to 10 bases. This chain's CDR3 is CATSREDPGGYTF. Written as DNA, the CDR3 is TGTGCCACCAGCAGAGAAGACCCAGGGGGCTACACCTTC.

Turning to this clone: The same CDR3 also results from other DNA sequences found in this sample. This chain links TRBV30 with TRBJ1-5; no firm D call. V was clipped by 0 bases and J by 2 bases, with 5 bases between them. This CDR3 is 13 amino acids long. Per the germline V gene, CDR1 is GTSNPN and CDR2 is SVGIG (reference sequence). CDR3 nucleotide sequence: TGTGCCTGGAGTGTTCGGGGCAATCAGCCCCAGCATTTT. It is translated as CAWSVRGNQPQHF.

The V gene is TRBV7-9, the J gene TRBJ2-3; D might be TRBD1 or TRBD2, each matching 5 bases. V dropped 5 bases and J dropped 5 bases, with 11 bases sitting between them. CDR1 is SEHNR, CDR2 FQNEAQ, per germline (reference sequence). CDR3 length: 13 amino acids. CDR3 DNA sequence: TGTGCCAGCAGCCGTACTGGGGGAGATACGCAGTATTTT. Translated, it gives CASSRTGGDTQYF.

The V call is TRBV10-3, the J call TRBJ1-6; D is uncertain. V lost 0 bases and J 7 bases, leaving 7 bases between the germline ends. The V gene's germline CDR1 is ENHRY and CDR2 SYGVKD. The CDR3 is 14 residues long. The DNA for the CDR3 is TGTGCCATCAGTGAGTCTGAACAGAATTCACCCCTCCACTTT. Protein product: CAISESEQNSPLHF.

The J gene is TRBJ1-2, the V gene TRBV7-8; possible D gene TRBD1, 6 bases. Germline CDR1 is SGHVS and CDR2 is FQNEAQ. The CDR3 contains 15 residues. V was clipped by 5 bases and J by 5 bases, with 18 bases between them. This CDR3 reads CASSRGGPGSYGYTF. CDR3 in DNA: TGTGCCAGCAGCCGTGGGGGGCCAGGCTCGTATGGCTACACCTTC.

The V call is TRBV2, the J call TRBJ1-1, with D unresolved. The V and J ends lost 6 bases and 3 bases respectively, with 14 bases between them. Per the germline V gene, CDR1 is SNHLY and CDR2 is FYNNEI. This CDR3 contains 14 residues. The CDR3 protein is CASRTRMDYTEAFF. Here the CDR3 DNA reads TGTGCCAGCAGAACGCGAATGGACTACACTGAAGCTTTCTTT.

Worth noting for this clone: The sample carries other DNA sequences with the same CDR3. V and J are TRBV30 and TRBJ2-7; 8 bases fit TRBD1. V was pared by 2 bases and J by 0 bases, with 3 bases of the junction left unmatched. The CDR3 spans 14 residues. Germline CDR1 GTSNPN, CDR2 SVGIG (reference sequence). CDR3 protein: CAWSTGGSSYEQYF. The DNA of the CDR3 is TGTGCCTGGAGTACAGGGGGGTCCTCCTACGAGCAGTACTTC.

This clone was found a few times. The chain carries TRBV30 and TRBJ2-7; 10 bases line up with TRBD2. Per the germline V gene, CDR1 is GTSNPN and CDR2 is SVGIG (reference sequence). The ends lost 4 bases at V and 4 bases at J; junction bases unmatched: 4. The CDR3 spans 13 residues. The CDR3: CAWKSSGGYEQYF. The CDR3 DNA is TGTGCCTGGAAAAGTAGCGGGGGGTACGAGCAGTACTTC.

The chain's CDR3 is CASSLRLIADTQYF. The CDR3 nucleotides read TGTGCCAGCAGCTTGCGGTTAATTGCCGATACGCAGTATTTT. J is TRBJ2-3 and V is TRBV5-6; D is unclear. V was trimmed by 1 base and J by 6 bases, leaving 12 bases between them. The CDR3 contains 14 residues. The V gene's germline CDR1 is SGHDT and CDR2 YYEEEE.